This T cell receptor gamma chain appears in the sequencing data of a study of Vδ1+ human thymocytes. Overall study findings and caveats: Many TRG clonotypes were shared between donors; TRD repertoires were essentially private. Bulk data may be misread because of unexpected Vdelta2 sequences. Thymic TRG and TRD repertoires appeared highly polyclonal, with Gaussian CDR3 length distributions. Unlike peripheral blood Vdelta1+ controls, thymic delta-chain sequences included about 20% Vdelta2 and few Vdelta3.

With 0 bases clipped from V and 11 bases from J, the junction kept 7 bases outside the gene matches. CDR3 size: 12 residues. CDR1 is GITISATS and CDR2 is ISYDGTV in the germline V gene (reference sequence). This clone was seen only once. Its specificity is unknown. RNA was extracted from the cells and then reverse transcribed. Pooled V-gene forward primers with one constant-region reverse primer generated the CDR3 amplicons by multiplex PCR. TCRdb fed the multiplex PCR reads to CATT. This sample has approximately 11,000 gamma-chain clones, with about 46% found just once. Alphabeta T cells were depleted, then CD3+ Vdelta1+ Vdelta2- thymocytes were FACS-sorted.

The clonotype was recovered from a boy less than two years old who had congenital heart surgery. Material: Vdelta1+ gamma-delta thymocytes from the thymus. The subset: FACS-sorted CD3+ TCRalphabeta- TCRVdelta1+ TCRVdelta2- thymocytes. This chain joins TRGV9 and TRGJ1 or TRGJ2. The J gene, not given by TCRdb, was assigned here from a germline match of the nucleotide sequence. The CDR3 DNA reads TGTGCCTTGTGGGAGGTGCAGGGGCAGAAACTCTTT. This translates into CALWEVQGQKLF.